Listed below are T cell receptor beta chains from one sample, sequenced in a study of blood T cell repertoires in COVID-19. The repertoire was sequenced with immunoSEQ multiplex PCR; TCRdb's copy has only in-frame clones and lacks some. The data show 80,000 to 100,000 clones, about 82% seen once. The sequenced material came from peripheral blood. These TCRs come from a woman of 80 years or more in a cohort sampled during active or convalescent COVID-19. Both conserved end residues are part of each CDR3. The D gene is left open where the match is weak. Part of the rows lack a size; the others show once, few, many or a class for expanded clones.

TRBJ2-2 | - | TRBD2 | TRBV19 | CASSIAAGGGLGGELFF | TGTGCCAGTAGTATTGCCGCGGGAGGGGGATTGGGCGGGGAGCTGTTTTTT
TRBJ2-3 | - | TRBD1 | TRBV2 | CASSHRGVGTDTQYF | TGTGCCAGCAGCCACAGGGGTGTGGGCACAGATACGCAGTATTTT
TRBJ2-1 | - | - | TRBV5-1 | CASSFGSGGSYNEQFF | TGCGCCAGCAGCTTTGGTTCCGGGGGCTCCTACAATGAGCAGTTCTTC
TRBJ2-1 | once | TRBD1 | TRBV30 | CAWSAGTGVPEQFF | TGTGCCTGGAGTGCCGGGACAGGCGTTCCGGAGCAGTTCTTC
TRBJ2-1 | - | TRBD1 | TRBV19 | CASSPSGTGGYNEQFF | TGTGCCAGTAGTCCTTCCGGGACAGGGGGATACAATGAGCAGTTCTTC
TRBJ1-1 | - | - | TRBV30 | CAWNWNTEAFF | TGTGCCTGGAACTGGAACACTGAAGCTTTCTTT
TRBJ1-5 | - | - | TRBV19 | CASSPIGGANQPQHF | TGTGCCAGTAGTCCAATAGGGGGGGCTAATCAGCCCCAGCATTTT
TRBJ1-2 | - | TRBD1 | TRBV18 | CASSPPRTGSFGYTF | TGTGCCAGCTCACCACCCAGGACAGGAAGCTTTGGCTACACCTTC
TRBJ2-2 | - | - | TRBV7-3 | CASSSGLGHYTGELFF | TGTGCCAGCAGCTCGGGACTCGGGCATTACACCGGGGAGCTGTTTTTT
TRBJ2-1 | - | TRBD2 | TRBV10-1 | CASSSPGLADNEQFF | TGCGCCAGCAGTTCCCCGGGACTAGCGGACAATGAGCAGTTCTTC
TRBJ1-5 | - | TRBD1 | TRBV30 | CAWSDRGRGPQHF | TGTGCCTGGAGTGACAGGGGTCGTGGGCCCCAGCATTTT
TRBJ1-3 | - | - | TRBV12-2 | CASRRRDRIFSGNTIYF | TGTGCAAGTCGCCGTAGAGACAGGATCTTCTCTGGAAACACCATATATTTT
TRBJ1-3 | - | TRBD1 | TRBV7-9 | CASSFATGAGNTIYF | TGTGCCAGCAGCTTCGCGACAGGGGCTGGAAACACCATATATTTT
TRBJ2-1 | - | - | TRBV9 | CASSPRGERVYNEQFF | TGTGCCAGCAGCCCCAGAGGGGAGCGGGTCTACAATGAGCAGTTCTTC
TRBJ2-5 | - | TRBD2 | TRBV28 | CASSRLAGGEETQYF | TGTGCCAGCAGTCGACTAGCGGGGGGGGAGGAGACCCAGTACTTC
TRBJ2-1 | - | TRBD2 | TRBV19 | CATVAGFNEQFF | TGTGCCACAGTAGCGGGTTTCAATGAGCAGTTCTTC
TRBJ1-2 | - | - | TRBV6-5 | CASRAGGGRVEGYTF | TGTGCCAGCAGGGCCGGTGGTGGCAGGGTAGAGGGCTACACCTTC
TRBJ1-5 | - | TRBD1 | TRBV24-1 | CATSDGTGGSGGYSNQPQHF | TGTGCCACCAGTGATGGGACAGGGGGAAGTGGAGGGTATAGCAATCAGCCCCAGCATTTT
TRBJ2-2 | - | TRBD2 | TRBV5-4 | CASSNPGLAGTGELFF | TGTGCCAGCAGCAATCCGGGACTAGCGGGGACCGGGGAGCTGTTTTTT
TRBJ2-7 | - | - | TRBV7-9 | CASSLAAREQYF | TGTGCCAGCAGCTTAGCGGCTCGAGAGCAGTACTTC
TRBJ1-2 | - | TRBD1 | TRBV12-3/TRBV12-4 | CASTDRVYGYTF | TGTGCCAGCACGGACAGGGTCTATGGCTACACCTTC